This TCR beta chain came from a study of shared clonotypes between healthy human individuals. CDR1 MGHDK and CDR2 SYGVNS come from the germline V gene. Trimming took off 3 bases at V and 5 bases at J, with 16 bases between the two ends. This CDR3 spans 15 amino acids. Methods used by the authors: With immunoSEQ giving junction-only sequences and no quality scores, filtering differed. The assay was immunoSEQ multiplex PCR, and TCRdb's table has in-frame clones only and misses some. From that table come the V and J calls and clone size; the DNA was used to work out D and trimming. Of 2 million to 2.5 million clones listed, approximately 94% are singletons. This clone was found once.

The sample taken for sequencing was naive CD4+ T cells sorted from blood. The subset denotes: CD45RA+ positively selected. This clonotype was sampled from a man aged 18 to 30 in good health. The chain links TRBV25-1 to TRBJ1-2; TRBD1 is a possible D gene (6 bases). DNA of the CDR3: TGTGCCAGCAGTGAGTACGGGGGGGCCGATTATGGCTACACCTTC. Protein sequence: CASSEYGGADYGYTF.